This paragraph reports one T cell receptor beta chain. This sample is drawn from a study of identical twins. In TCRdb, the 5' RACE reads were re-called with MiXCR into one record per CDR3 protein. This sample has 1,800,000 or so distinct CDR3 sequences; under 35% occur once, and the top ten carry 0.27%. CDR1 and CDR2 (germline): DFQATT, SNEGSKA (reference sequence). V lost 4 bases to trimming and J lost 12 bases; unmatched junction nucleotides: 12. There are 14 residues in the CDR3. This receptor was obtained from a newborn girl in good health. The rearrangement joins TRBV20-1 to TRBJ2-1; 10 nucleotides match TRBD2. Sequencing input: cord blood. The DNA of the CDR3 is TGCAGTGCTATGACTAGCGGGCTACTGGGGGGGCAGTTCTTC. Its translation: CSAMTSGLLGGQFF.